The clone carrying this T cell receptor (beta chain) was picked up one time. The data belong to a study of blood T cell repertoires in COVID-19. V dropped 7 bases and J dropped 8; count of bases not matched to a gene: 8. The CDR3 is 13 residues long. The V gene's germline CDR1 is SNHLY and CDR2 FYNNEI. Using immunoSEQ multiplex PCR, the repertoire was profiled, and TCRdb retains in-frame clones only, with some absent. Altogether approximately 250,000 clones are present, 85% to 90% being singletons, with the ten largest covering over 4%. The genes are TRBV2 and TRBJ2-1; 7 bases fit TRBD1. The TCR originated in a woman younger than 45 with acute COVID-19. The sequencing sample was made of PBMCs or T cells enriched from blood (not recorded which). The CDR3 coding sequence is TGTGCCAGCACCGAACAGGGGATTGATGAGCAGTTCTTC. As protein: CASTEQGIDEQFF.